The 28 T cell receptor beta chains below come from one sample, sequenced in a study of blood T cell repertoires in COVID-19. The assay was immunoSEQ multiplex PCR, and TCRdb's table has in-frame clones only and misses some. The sample includes 250,000 to 300,000 clones, 87% of them seen just once. The source material was peripheral blood. The receptors come from a woman aged 50 to 60 who had recovered from COVID-19.

This sequence joins TRBV30 and TRBJ1-2; no clear D. The germline V gene has CDR1 GTSNPN and CDR2 SVGIG (reference sequence). The CDR3 consists of 14 residues. The V gene lost 0 bases and the J gene lost 3 bases, with 11 bases spanning the gap. The CDR3 region has the DNA TGTGCCTGGAGTGTACGAGCGTCACACTATGGCTACACCTTC. Residues: CAWSVRASHYGYTF. Drawing the rest from reference TRBV30 and TRBJ1-2, the complete variable domain is SQTIHQWPATLVQPVGSPLSLECTVEGTSNPNLYWYRQAAGRGLQLLFYSVGIGQISSEVPQNLSASRPQDRQFILSSKKLLLSDSGFYLCAWSVRASHYGYTFGSGTRLTVV.

This rearrangement joins TRBV6-4 to TRBJ2-3; TRBD2 matches at 7 bases. Germline V gene data show CDR1 as MRHNA and CDR2 as SNTAGT. The CDR3 covers 16 residues. Trimming removed 5 bases from V and 4 bases from J; junction bases left unmatched: 12. The CDR3 loop is CASSRRLAVTPDTQYF. The CDR3 DNA sequence: TGTGCCAGCAGTCGCCGACTAGCTGTTACCCCAGATACGCAGTATTTT.

V usage is TRBV30 and J usage is TRBJ2-7; 7 nucleotides align to TRBD1. After removal of 4 bases from V and 9 bases from J, the junction contained 12 bases not matched to a gene. CDR1 is GTSNPN and CDR2 is SVGIG in the germline V gene (reference sequence). The CDR3 runs to 13 residues. DNA of the CDR3: TGTGCCTGGAAAACAGGGGCATCGTCGGTGCAGTACTTC. Its translation is CAWKTGASSVQYF. Full variable domain (missing parts from reference TRBV30 and TRBJ2-7): SQTIHQWPATLVQPVGSPLSLECTVEGTSNPNLYWYRQAAGRGLQLLFYSVGIGQISSEVPQNLSASRPQDRQFILSSKKLLLSDSGFYLCAWKTGASSVQYFGPGTRLTVT.

This sequence joins TRBV9 and TRBJ2-5; weak D call: TRBD2 (8 bases). Trimming took 9 bases from V and 3 from J, leaving 15 bases between them. This CDR3 spans 13 amino acids. CDR1 is SGDLS, CDR2 YYNGEE, per germline. Here the CDR3 reads CANRGAGEETQYF. CDR3 bases: TGTGCCAACAGGGGAGCGGGGGAAGAGACCCAGTACTTC.

This sequence joins TRBV7-9 and TRBJ1-2; TRBD1 matches at 7 bases. Germline CDR1 SEHNR, CDR2 FQNEAQ (reference sequence). The CDR3 loop spans 16 amino acids. The V and J ends lost 5 bases and 1 base, in that order; junction bases with no gene match: 10. This CDR3 is CASSVDIGTVNYGYTF. The CDR3 region has the DNA TGTGCCAGCAGCGTGGATATCGGGACAGTTAACTATGGCTACACCTTC.

The chain has TRBV6-5 and TRBJ2-7; D unclear. CDR3 length: 15 amino acids. The germline V gene has CDR1 MNHEY and CDR2 SVGAGI. Trimming stripped 5 bases from V and 2 bases from J, with 16 bases between. The CDR3 nucleotides are TGTGCCAGCAGTATCGGTCTAACTCAAGCCTACGAGCAGTACTTC. Amino acid sequence: CASSIGLTQAYEQYF.

CDR3 DNA: TGTGCCAGTACCCTCGACAGCGACTCCTACGAGCAGTACTTC. Its translation: CASTLDSDSYEQYF. The chain carries TRBV19 and TRBJ2-7; the D gene is possibly TRBD1 (5 bases). Germline CDR1 is LNHDA and CDR2 is SQIVND (reference sequence). The germline V and J ends were trimmed by 7 bases and 0 bases, with 13 bases remaining between them. CDR3 length equals 14 residues.

The chain has TRBV5-1 and TRBJ2-7, with D tentatively TRBD1 (6 bases). CDR1 and CDR2 from the germline V gene are SGHRS and YFSETQ. CDR3 length equals 14 residues. Trimming stripped 0 bases from V and 3 bases from J, with 10 bases between. The CDR3 sequence is CASSLAGTNYEQYF. DNA of the CDR3: TGCGCCAGCAGCTTGGCCGGGACAAACTACGAGCAGTACTTC. Filled out from reference TRBV5-1 and TRBJ2-7, the complete variable domain reads KAGVTQTPRYLIKTRGQQVTLSCSPISGHRSVSWYQQTPGQGLQFLFEYFSETQRNKGNFPGRFSGRQFSNSRSEMNVSTLELGDSALYLCASSLAGTNYEQYFGPGTRLTVT.

On this clone: Additional DNA sequences in this sample encode the identical CDR3. V and J are TRBV4-2 and TRBJ2-7; 7 bases match TRBD1. The CDR3 sequence is 14 residues long. Germline V gene lookup returns CDR1 LGHNA and CDR2 YNFKEQ. The junction had 3 bases not matched to a gene; V was cut back by 3 bases and J by 1 base. As DNA, the CDR3 is TGTGCCAGCAGCCAGGGGGACAGTTCCTACGAGCAGTACTTC. Translated, it gives CASSQGDSSYEQYF.

Regarding this clone: One junction end disagrees with the germline gene, perhaps due to a read error. The V call is TRBV5-4, the J call TRBJ2-7; 8 positions match TRBD1. CDR3 size: 15 residues. Germline assignment: CDR1 SGHNT and CDR2 YYREEE (reference sequence). The CDR3 protein is CASRSTRDRSSEQYF. The CDR3 nucleotides read TGTGCCAGCAGATCTACCCGGGACAGGTCCTCCGAGCAGTACTTC.

The chain links TRBV3-1 (or the pseudogene TRBV3-2) to TRBJ2-7, with a weak D call TRBD1 (6 bases). The CDR3 length is 15 residues. The germline gives CDR1 LGHDT, CDR2 YNNKEL (reference sequence). V lost 0 bases to trimming and J lost 0 bases, with 9 bases between them. In nucleotides, the CDR3 is TGTGCCAGCAGCCAAGACGGGACAACCTCCTACGAGCAGTACTTC. Translating it yields CASSQDGTTSYEQYF.

The chain joins TRBV2 to TRBJ2-1, with a possible D match to TRBD1 (6 bases). This CDR3 is built from 15 residues. Trimming left V 4 bases short and J 5 bases short, with 15 bases between. CDR1 is SNHLY and CDR2 is FYNNEI in the germline V gene. The CDR3 DNA reads TGTGCCAGCAGTGCCGGGACATTACCTAACAATGAGCAGTTCTTC. Amino acid sequence: CASSAGTLPNNEQFF.

J is TRBJ1-1 and V is TRBV7-2, with TRBD1 identical over 7 bases. CDR3 length equals 15 residues. Per germline, CDR1 SGHTA and CDR2 FQGNSA. Trimming at V came to 5 bases and at J to 3 bases, leaving 9 bases not matched to a gene. The CDR3: CASSQGGTIHTEAFF. CDR3 in DNA: TGTGCCAGCAGCCAGGGGGGTACGATCCACACTGAAGCTTTCTTT.

The chain uses TRBV5-1 and TRBJ2-2, with 7 nucleotides matching TRBD1. CDR3 length: 14 amino acids. Germline CDR1 reads SGHRS; CDR2 reads YFSETQ. J was trimmed by 6 bases and V by 3 bases; bases with no gene match: 5. The CDR3 protein is CASSSGQLAGELFF. The CDR3 coding sequence is TGCGCCAGCAGCTCGGGACAGCTGGCCGGGGAGCTGTTTTTT.

The chain has TRBV6-4 and TRBJ1-1, with D unresolved. Between the trimmed V and J ends, which lost 6 bases and 7 bases, there was a span of 15 bases. The CDR3 is 13 residues long. Germline CDR1 reads MRHNA; CDR2 reads SNTAGT. CDR3: CASSLQFGGEAFF. CDR3 nucleotides: TGTGCCAGCAGCCTTCAATTTGGAGGTGAAGCTTTCTTT.

V is TRBV6-2 or TRBV6-3 and J is TRBJ2-3, with a tentative D call TRBD2 (7 bases). This CDR3 is built from 15 residues. Trimming took off 4 bases at V and 4 bases at J, with 15 bases between the two ends. Germline V CDR1 and CDR2: MNHEY, SVGEGT. The CDR3 sequence is CASSSGRRGPDTQYF. For the CDR3, the DNA is TGTGCCAGCAGTTCGGGACGGCGGGGGCCAGATACGCAGTATTTT.

This sequence joins TRBV7-2 and TRBJ1-2, with a possible D match to TRBD1 (6 bases). The CDR3 covers 12 residues. Germline V CDR1 and CDR2: SGHTA, FQGNSA. Trimming left V 11 bases short and J 4 bases short, with 14 bases between. This chain's CDR3 is CAGGGQIYGYTF. CDR3 DNA: TGTGCCGGGGGCGGGCAGATCTATGGCTACACCTTC. The variable domain in full, with the rest retrieved from reference TRBV7-2 and TRBJ1-2, is GAGVSQSPSNKVTEKGKDVELRCDPISGHTALYWYRQSLGQGLEFLIYFQGNSAPDKSGLPSDRFSAERTGGSVSTLTIQRTQQEDSAVYLCAGGGQIYGYTFGSGTRLTVV.

The chain employs TRBV27 and TRBJ2-7, with 8 bases lining up with TRBD1. Germline V gene lookup returns CDR1 MNHEY and CDR2 SMNVEV (reference sequence). The trim removed 3 bases at V and 0 bases at J, leaving 4 bases unmatched. This CDR3 spans 15 amino acids. CDR3: CASSFQGAVSYEQYF. Here the CDR3 DNA reads TGTGCCAGCAGTTTCCAGGGGGCGGTCTCCTACGAGCAGTACTTC.

The chain recombines TRBV7-2 with TRBJ2-5; 8 bases align to TRBD2. Trimming removed 4 bases from V and 4 bases from J; junction bases left unmatched: 5. Germline CDR1 and CDR2: SGHTA and FQGNSA. CDR3 length: 14 residues. CDR3 DNA sequence: TGTGCCAGCAGCTCCCCGGGGGGGGGAGAGACCCAGTACTTC. It specifies CASSSPGGGETQYF.

Only a few counts were recorded for this clone. V and J are TRBV19 and TRBJ1-1, with D unresolved. CDR1 is LNHDA and CDR2 is SQIVND in the germline V gene (reference sequence). The CDR3 has 12 residues. V was clipped by 9 bases and J by 3 bases, with 11 bases between them. The CDR3 reads CASSSGDTEAFF. CDR3 in DNA: TGTGCCAGCTCGAGCGGGGACACTGAAGCTTTCTTT.

The V and J genes are TRBV10-3 and TRBJ2-4, with D tentatively TRBD2 (5 bases). The V end lost 10 bases, the J end lost 6 bases, and 16 bases lay between the germline ends. Germline V gene lookup returns CDR1 ENHRY and CDR2 SYGVKD. This CDR3 is built from 13 residues. CDR3 in amino acids: CATQRESTNIQYF. In DNA, the CDR3 is TGTGCCACGCAGAGGGAGTCTACAAACATTCAGTACTTC.

The gene calls are TRBV4-1 and TRBJ1-4, with 9 bases identical to TRBD1. From germline, CDR1 is MGHRA and CDR2 YSYEKL. The junction had 14 bases not matched to a gene; V was cut back by 4 bases and J by 2 bases. The CDR3 length is 19 residues. CDR3 DNA sequence: TGCGCCAGCAGCCTGAATCTACCCGGACAGGGGTGGACTAATGAAAAACTGTTTTTT. Translating it yields CASSLNLPGQGWTNEKLFF.

The DNA for the CDR3 is TGTGCCAGCAACGACAACCACAGGGAGAACACTGAAGCTTTCTTT. This translates into CASNDNHRENTEAFF. The J gene is TRBJ1-1, the V gene TRBV9; possibly TRBD1 for D (6 bases). The CDR3 has 15 residues. Looked up from germline, CDR1 is SGDLS and CDR2 is YYNGEE. Trimming removed 6 bases from V and 1 base from J, with 16 bases in between.

As regards this clone: A much bigger clone sits one base away, suggesting this may be a read error. The chain combines TRBV10-3 with TRBJ1-2; D gene uncertain. Trimming cost V 0 bases and J 2 bases, with 7 bases left between them. Per germline, CDR1 ENHRY and CDR2 SYGVKD. There are 14 residues in the CDR3. Written as DNA, the CDR3 is TGTGCCATCAGTGAGTCGGCAGCGAACTATGGCTACACCTTC. As protein: CAISESAANYGYTF.

This clone was counted once. The chain uses TRBV28 and TRBJ1-6, with 11 bases that match TRBD1. The CDR3 is 18 residues long. The V gene's germline CDR1 is MDHEN and CDR2 SYDVKM. Trimming removed 4 bases from V and 7 bases from J; junction bases left unmatched: 12. The CDR3 DNA sequence: TGTGCCAGCAGTTACCTTCGGACAGGGGGCGATTGGAATTCACCCCTCCACTTT. Protein product: CASSYLRTGGDWNSPLHF.

This clone was picked up a small number of times. This sequence joins TRBV7-2 and TRBJ1-6; weak D call: TRBD1 (5 bases). The CDR3 has 12 amino acids. Germline CDR1 SGHTA, CDR2 FQGNSA. V dropped 10 bases and J dropped 5 bases, with 9 bases sitting between them. This chain's CDR3 is CATTANNSPLHF. The CDR3 DNA reads TGTGCCACGACAGCTAATAATTCACCCCTCCACTTT.

The chain recombines TRBV15 with TRBJ1-1; 8 bases fit TRBD1. This CDR3 has 15 amino acids. V shed 3 bases and J 2 bases; nucleotides not matched to a gene: 5. CDR1 and CDR2 from the germline V gene are LNHNV and YYDKDF (reference sequence). The CDR3 here is CATSRLDRVNTEAFF. The CDR3 region has the DNA TGTGCCACCAGCAGGCTGGACAGGGTCAACACTGAAGCTTTCTTT.

The gene calls are TRBV7-3 and TRBJ2-5, with 12 bases aligning to TRBD2. The CDR3 extends over 15 amino acids. The V and J ends lost 5 bases and 4 bases, in that order; junction bases with no gene match: 5. Germline CDR1 and CDR2: SGHTA and FQGTGA. The CDR3 spells CASSIGLAGTETQYF. CDR3 bases: TGTGCCAGCAGCATCGGACTAGCGGGGACAGAGACCCAGTACTTC. The complete variable domain, with remaining parts taken from reference TRBV7-3 and TRBJ2-5, reads GAGVSQTPSNKVTEKGKYVELRCDPISGHTALYWYRQSLGQGPEFLIYFQGTGAADDSGLPNDRFFAVRPEGSVSTLKIQRTERGDSAVYLCASSIGLAGTETQYFGPGTRLLVL.